Sequencing of this TCR beta chain was carried out in a study of glioma-infiltrating T cells. This clonotype was detected a few times. Antigen: not known. Germline values: CDR1 SGHRS, CDR2 YFSETQ. Trimming pared 0 bases from V and 0 bases from J, leaving 12 bases between. The CDR3 length is 17 residues. Using RNA template, CDR3s of TCR alpha and beta were amplified with iRepertoire arm-PCR. TCRdb re-called the multiplex PCR reads through MiXCR, storing one row per CDR3 protein. The sample lists 100,000 to 150,000 distinct CDR3 sequences; approximately 25% were seen once. Study-level findings and limits: Gliomas, especially low-grade, showed above-expected tissue-blood divergence; non-neoplastic patients showed below.

The sequenced sample consisted of glioma tissue, nonneoplastic brain tissue, or PBMCs (not recorded which). The chain employs TRBV5-1 and TRBJ2-2; D perhaps matches TRBD2 (6 bases). The receptor's source is a human donor with low-grade glioma or glioblastoma, undergoing nonglioma brain surgery, or in good health (not recorded which). The DNA of the CDR3 is TGCGCCAGCAGCTTGGGGCGGGGAACTACGAACACCGGGGAGCTGTTTTTT. This codes for CASSLGRGTTNTGELFF.